Following are 24 T cell receptor beta chains from one sample sequenced in a study of control samples from healthy donors and cancer patients (dated by TCRdb to about 2020). The method behind the library was the immunoSEQ multiplex PCR assay. What TCRdb holds here is the immuneACCESS table cut down to in-frame rearrangements. Part of the clones is not present; checked against another copy, under half of the missing clones reflect an unresolved V gene, and the others are unexplained. Within this sample are fewer than 200,000 clones, with over 85% of them counted one time only. Jointly, the top ten make up roughly 4% of the sample. The sample consisted of blood. The receptors originated from a woman aged 55 to 70 in good health.

The chain recombines TRBV7-9 with TRBJ1-5, with D uncertain. The V and J ends lost 3 bases and 3 bases respectively, with 9 bases between them. The CDR3 loop spans 14 amino acids. Germline CDR1 is SEHNR and CDR2 is FQNEAQ (reference sequence). The CDR3 DNA reads as TGTGCCAGCAGCTTTAACGGTAACAATCAGCCCCAGCATTTT. This sequence encodes CASSFNGNNQPQHF. Combining the CDR3 with reference TRBV7-9 and TRBJ1-5 gives the whole variable domain DTGVSQNPRHKITKRGQNVTFRCDPISEHNRLYWYRQTLGQGPEFLTYFQNEAQLEKSRLLSDRFSAERPKGSFSTLEIQRTEQGDSAMYLCASSFNGNNQPQHFGDGTRLSIL.

The rearrangement uses TRBV11-1 and TRBJ1-1; D might be TRBD1 (6 bases). Germline loops: CDR1 SGHAT, CDR2 FQDESV (reference sequence). The V gene lost 8 bases and the J gene lost 6 bases, with 13 bases spanning the gap. CDR3 size: 12 residues. DNA for the CDR3: TGTGCCAGCTGTAAGGGGGGGGCTGAAGCTTTCTTT. Translation: CASCKGGAEAFF.

This clone has only one observation. The J gene is TRBJ1-2, the V gene TRBV13, with 8 bases identical to TRBD1. Trimming took 2 bases from V and 3 from J; bases not matched to a gene: 5. Germline CDR1 is PRHDT and CDR2 is FYEKMQ (reference sequence). The CDR3 consists of 15 residues. For the CDR3, the DNA is TGTGCCAGCAGCTTATGGGCAGGGGGCGACTATGGCTACACCTTC. This codes for CASSLWAGGDYGYTF.

The CDR3 DNA follows: TGTGCCAGCAGCCAGTCGGGGGGGGGCCGCAATGAGCAGTTCTTC. Protein product: CASSQSGGGRNEQFF. V and J are TRBV7-2 and TRBJ2-1; TRBD2 matches 8 bases. The germline V gene encodes CDR1 SGHTA and CDR2 FQGNSA. Unmatched junction bases numbered 9, after V lost 5 bases and J lost 6 bases. The CDR3 length is 15 residues.

CDR3 in DNA: TGCAGTGCTAGTTCCGGGGTCGGTGGCATGAACACTGAAGCTTTCTTT. It translates to CSASSGVGGMNTEAFF. The V call is TRBV20-1, the J call TRBJ1-1; D uncertain. The V gene's germline CDR1 is DFQATT and CDR2 SNEGSKA (reference sequence). V was clipped by 3 bases and J by 0 bases, with 17 bases between them. The CDR3 runs 16 residues.

The chain employs TRBV12-3 or TRBV12-4 and TRBJ1-5; D unresolved. The CDR3 contains 13 residues. Deletions cut 3 bases from V and 6 bases from J, with 9 bases between. The CDR3 here is CASSFSWGQPQHF. CDR3 DNA: TGTGCCAGCAGTTTTAGTTGGGGTCAGCCCCAGCATTTT.

The J gene is TRBJ1-2, the V gene TRBV2; 10 nucleotides agree with TRBD1. The CDR3 has 14 residues. V dropped 4 bases and J dropped 2; count of bases not matched to a gene: 1. Germline V gene lookup returns CDR1 SNHLY and CDR2 FYNNEI. The CDR3 DNA follows: TGTGCCAGCAGTGCGGGACAGGGGAACTATGGCTACACCTTC. Translation gives CASSAGQGNYGYTF.

The chain uses TRBV7-2 and TRBJ1-2; 7 bases agree with TRBD1. The V and J ends lost 1 base and 5 bases, in that order; junction bases with no gene match: 4. The CDR3 is 14 residues long. The germline CDR1 and CDR2 sequences are SGHTA and FQGNSA. The CDR3 here is CASSLETGFYGYTF. CDR3 sequence (DNA): TGTGCCAGCAGCTTAGAGACAGGGTTTTATGGCTACACCTTC.

The V gene is TRBV7-9, the J gene TRBJ1-2, with D perhaps TRBD1 (6 bases). The CDR3 is 17 residues long. V lost 5 bases and J 7 bases, leaving 26 bases between the germline ends. Germline loops: CDR1 SEHNR, CDR2 FQNEAQ (reference sequence). The CDR3, as DNA: TGTGCCAGCAGCCCGCGAGAAGGGGGAACTTTAGGAGGTGGCTACACCTTC. Translating gives CASSPREGGTLGGGYTF.

The V call is TRBV7-9, the J call TRBJ2-3; tentatively, D is TRBD2 (6 bases). The germline gives CDR1 SEHNR, CDR2 FQNEAQ (reference sequence). This CDR3 spans 16 amino acids. The germline V and J ends were trimmed by 5 bases and 0 bases, with 15 bases remaining between them. The CDR3: CASSPRRGDSTDTQYF. CDR3 DNA: TGTGCCAGCAGCCCCCGGCGGGGCGATAGCACAGATACGCAGTATTTT.

The chain carries TRBV19 and TRBJ1-2; TRBD1 matches at 9 bases. Germline CDR1 reads LNHDA; CDR2 reads SQIVND (reference sequence). The CDR3 runs to 14 residues. The trim removed 9 bases at V and 5 bases at J, leaving 10 bases unmatched. CDR3 nucleotide sequence: TGTGCCAGCACGCGGGACAGGGACAATTATGGCTACACCTTC. Translated: CASTRDRDNYGYTF.

The chain couples TRBV5-6 to TRBJ1-4; D not certain. The germline CDR1 and CDR2 sequences are SGHDT and YYEEEE. This CDR3 spans 14 amino acids. Between the trimmed V and J ends, which lost 0 bases and 5 bases, there was a span of 8 bases. CDR3 region: CASSLGWRNEKLFF. CDR3 DNA sequence: TGTGCCAGCAGCTTGGGATGGAGAAATGAAAAACTGTTTTTT.

This clone has just one count. The rearrangement links TRBV14 to TRBJ1-2; possibly TRBD1 for D (5 bases). This CDR3 comprises 14 residues. CDR1 SGHDN and CDR2 FVKESK come from the germline V gene. The V end lost 0 bases, the J end lost 7 bases, and 12 bases lay between the germline ends. The CDR3 is CASSQERGTGGYTF. The CDR3 coding sequence is TGTGCCAGCAGCCAAGAAAGGGGCACTGGTGGCTACACCTTC.

The J gene is TRBJ1-1, the V gene TRBV29-1; TRBD1 matches 8 bases. The CDR3 sequence is 13 residues long. CDR1 is SQVTM and CDR2 is ANQGSEA in the germline V gene. V shed 6 bases and J 5 bases; nucleotides not matched to a gene: 8. The DNA of the CDR3 is TGCAGCGTAGGACAGGGAACGGAAACTGAAGCTTTCTTT. This codes for CSVGQGTETEAFF.

The rearrangement links TRBV4-1 to TRBJ2-5, with 10 bases identical to TRBD1. The CDR3 has 17 residues. The trim removed 4 bases at V and 4 bases at J, leaving 12 bases unmatched. Germline lookup yields CDR1 MGHRA and CDR2 YSYEKL. In DNA, the CDR3 is TGCGCCAGCAGCCGACAGACAGGGGGCGCAGGTATAGAGACCCAGTACTTC. Protein: CASSRQTGGAGIETQYF.

The gene calls are TRBV2 and TRBJ2-5; D unresolved. Between the trimmed V and J ends, which lost 7 bases and 2 bases, there was a span of 5 bases. This CDR3 is built from 11 residues. CDR1 is SNHLY, CDR2 FYNNEI, per germline. CDR3 coding DNA: TGTGCCAGCATCTGGCAAGAGACCCAGTACTTC. Translated, it gives CASIWQETQYF. The variable domain in full, completed from reference TRBV2 and TRBJ2-5, reads EPEVTQTPSHQVTQMGQEVILRCVPISNHLYFYWYRQILGQKVEFLVSFYNNEISEKSEIFDDQFSVERPDGSNFTLKIRSTKLEDSAMYFCASIWQETQYFGPGTRLLVL.

The chain employs TRBV24-1 and TRBJ1-1; possible D gene TRBD1, 5 bases. V was trimmed by 8 bases and J by 6 bases, leaving 12 bases between them. The CDR3 has 12 residues. Per the germline V gene, CDR1 is KGHDR and CDR2 is SFDVKD. CDR3 amino acids: CATTPGSSEAFF. In DNA form, the CDR3 reads TGTGCCACCACGCCAGGGAGTTCTGAAGCTTTCTTT.

This clone was found once. The chain combines TRBV10-1 with TRBJ1-2; D remains unclear. Germline V lookup: CDR1 WNHNN, CDR2 SYGVQD (reference sequence). The CDR3 loop spans 15 amino acids. V was pared by 2 bases and J by 4 bases, with 14 bases between. The CDR3 DNA is TGCGCCAGCAGTGAGGGGTCCGGGGAGGGCTATGGCTACACCTTC. Protein sequence: CASSEGSGEGYGYTF.

This chain uses TRBV2 with TRBJ1-2, with a weak D call TRBD1 (5 bases). The CDR3 is made up of 16 amino acids. The germline V and J ends were trimmed by 7 bases and 5 bases, with 23 bases remaining between them. CDR1 and CDR2 (germline): SNHLY, FYNNEI. CDR3 residues: CASTGAADHIAYGYTF. CDR3 bases: TGTGCCAGCACTGGGGCGGCAGACCACATCGCGTATGGCTACACCTTC.

This clone was found once. The rearrangement uses TRBV11-2 and TRBJ1-3; maybe TRBD1 (6 bases). Per the germline V gene, CDR1 is SGHAT and CDR2 is FQNNGV. This CDR3 is 15 amino acids long. V was clipped by 1 base and J by 2 bases, with 9 bases between them. This CDR3 reads CASSLGAGAGNTIYF. In DNA, the CDR3 is TGTGCCAGCAGCTTAGGCGCAGGGGCTGGAAACACCATATATTTT. The full variable domain, its missing parts supplied by reference TRBV11-2 and TRBJ1-3, is EAGVAQSPRYKIIEKRQSVAFWCNPISGHATLYWYQQILGQGPKLLIQFQNNGVVDDSQLPKDRFSAERLKGVDSTLKIQPAKLEDSAVYLCASSLGAGAGNTIYFGEGSWLTVV.

The chain recombines TRBV18 with TRBJ1-1; D is undetermined. The germline gives CDR1 KGHSH, CDR2 LQKENI. Trimming took 5 bases from V and 5 from J, leaving 15 bases between them. The CDR3 runs to 14 residues. The CDR3 coding sequence is TGTGCCAGCTCATCCACTTCGACGGGGACTGAAGCTTTCTTT. It is translated as CASSSTSTGTEAFF.

In nucleotides, the CDR3 is TGCGCCAGCAGCCTCGACGGACAGGGTAATTCACCCCTCCACTTT. Its protein is CASSLDGQGNSPLHF. The rearrangement links TRBV4-1 to TRBJ1-6, with 8 bases matching TRBD1. The CDR3 is 15 residues long. Germline CDR1 and CDR2: MGHRA and YSYEKL. Trimming took 4 bases from V and 6 from J; bases not matched to a gene: 5.

The CDR3 DNA is TGCGCCAGCAGTCGACCGACGGGACTAGCGGGGGCGAGAAGCGTGGTCGAGCAGTACTTC. Translation: CASSRPTGLAGARSVVEQYF. The rearrangement uses TRBV10-2 and TRBJ2-7, with 14 bases identical to TRBD2. Unmatched junction bases numbered 21, after V lost 5 bases and J lost 6 bases. CDR1 is WSHSY and CDR2 is SAAADI in the germline V gene. This CDR3 spans 20 amino acids.

The chain is built from TRBV2 and TRBJ1-2; 7 bases agree with TRBD1. The junction had 11 bases not matched to a gene; V was cut back by 6 bases and J by 4 bases. Per the germline V gene, CDR1 is SNHLY and CDR2 is FYNNEI. The CDR3 runs to 15 residues. CDR3 nucleotide sequence: TGTGCCAGCAGGGTGGGGGGGGACAGATTCTATGGCTACACCTTC. Translating it yields CASRVGGDRFYGYTF.